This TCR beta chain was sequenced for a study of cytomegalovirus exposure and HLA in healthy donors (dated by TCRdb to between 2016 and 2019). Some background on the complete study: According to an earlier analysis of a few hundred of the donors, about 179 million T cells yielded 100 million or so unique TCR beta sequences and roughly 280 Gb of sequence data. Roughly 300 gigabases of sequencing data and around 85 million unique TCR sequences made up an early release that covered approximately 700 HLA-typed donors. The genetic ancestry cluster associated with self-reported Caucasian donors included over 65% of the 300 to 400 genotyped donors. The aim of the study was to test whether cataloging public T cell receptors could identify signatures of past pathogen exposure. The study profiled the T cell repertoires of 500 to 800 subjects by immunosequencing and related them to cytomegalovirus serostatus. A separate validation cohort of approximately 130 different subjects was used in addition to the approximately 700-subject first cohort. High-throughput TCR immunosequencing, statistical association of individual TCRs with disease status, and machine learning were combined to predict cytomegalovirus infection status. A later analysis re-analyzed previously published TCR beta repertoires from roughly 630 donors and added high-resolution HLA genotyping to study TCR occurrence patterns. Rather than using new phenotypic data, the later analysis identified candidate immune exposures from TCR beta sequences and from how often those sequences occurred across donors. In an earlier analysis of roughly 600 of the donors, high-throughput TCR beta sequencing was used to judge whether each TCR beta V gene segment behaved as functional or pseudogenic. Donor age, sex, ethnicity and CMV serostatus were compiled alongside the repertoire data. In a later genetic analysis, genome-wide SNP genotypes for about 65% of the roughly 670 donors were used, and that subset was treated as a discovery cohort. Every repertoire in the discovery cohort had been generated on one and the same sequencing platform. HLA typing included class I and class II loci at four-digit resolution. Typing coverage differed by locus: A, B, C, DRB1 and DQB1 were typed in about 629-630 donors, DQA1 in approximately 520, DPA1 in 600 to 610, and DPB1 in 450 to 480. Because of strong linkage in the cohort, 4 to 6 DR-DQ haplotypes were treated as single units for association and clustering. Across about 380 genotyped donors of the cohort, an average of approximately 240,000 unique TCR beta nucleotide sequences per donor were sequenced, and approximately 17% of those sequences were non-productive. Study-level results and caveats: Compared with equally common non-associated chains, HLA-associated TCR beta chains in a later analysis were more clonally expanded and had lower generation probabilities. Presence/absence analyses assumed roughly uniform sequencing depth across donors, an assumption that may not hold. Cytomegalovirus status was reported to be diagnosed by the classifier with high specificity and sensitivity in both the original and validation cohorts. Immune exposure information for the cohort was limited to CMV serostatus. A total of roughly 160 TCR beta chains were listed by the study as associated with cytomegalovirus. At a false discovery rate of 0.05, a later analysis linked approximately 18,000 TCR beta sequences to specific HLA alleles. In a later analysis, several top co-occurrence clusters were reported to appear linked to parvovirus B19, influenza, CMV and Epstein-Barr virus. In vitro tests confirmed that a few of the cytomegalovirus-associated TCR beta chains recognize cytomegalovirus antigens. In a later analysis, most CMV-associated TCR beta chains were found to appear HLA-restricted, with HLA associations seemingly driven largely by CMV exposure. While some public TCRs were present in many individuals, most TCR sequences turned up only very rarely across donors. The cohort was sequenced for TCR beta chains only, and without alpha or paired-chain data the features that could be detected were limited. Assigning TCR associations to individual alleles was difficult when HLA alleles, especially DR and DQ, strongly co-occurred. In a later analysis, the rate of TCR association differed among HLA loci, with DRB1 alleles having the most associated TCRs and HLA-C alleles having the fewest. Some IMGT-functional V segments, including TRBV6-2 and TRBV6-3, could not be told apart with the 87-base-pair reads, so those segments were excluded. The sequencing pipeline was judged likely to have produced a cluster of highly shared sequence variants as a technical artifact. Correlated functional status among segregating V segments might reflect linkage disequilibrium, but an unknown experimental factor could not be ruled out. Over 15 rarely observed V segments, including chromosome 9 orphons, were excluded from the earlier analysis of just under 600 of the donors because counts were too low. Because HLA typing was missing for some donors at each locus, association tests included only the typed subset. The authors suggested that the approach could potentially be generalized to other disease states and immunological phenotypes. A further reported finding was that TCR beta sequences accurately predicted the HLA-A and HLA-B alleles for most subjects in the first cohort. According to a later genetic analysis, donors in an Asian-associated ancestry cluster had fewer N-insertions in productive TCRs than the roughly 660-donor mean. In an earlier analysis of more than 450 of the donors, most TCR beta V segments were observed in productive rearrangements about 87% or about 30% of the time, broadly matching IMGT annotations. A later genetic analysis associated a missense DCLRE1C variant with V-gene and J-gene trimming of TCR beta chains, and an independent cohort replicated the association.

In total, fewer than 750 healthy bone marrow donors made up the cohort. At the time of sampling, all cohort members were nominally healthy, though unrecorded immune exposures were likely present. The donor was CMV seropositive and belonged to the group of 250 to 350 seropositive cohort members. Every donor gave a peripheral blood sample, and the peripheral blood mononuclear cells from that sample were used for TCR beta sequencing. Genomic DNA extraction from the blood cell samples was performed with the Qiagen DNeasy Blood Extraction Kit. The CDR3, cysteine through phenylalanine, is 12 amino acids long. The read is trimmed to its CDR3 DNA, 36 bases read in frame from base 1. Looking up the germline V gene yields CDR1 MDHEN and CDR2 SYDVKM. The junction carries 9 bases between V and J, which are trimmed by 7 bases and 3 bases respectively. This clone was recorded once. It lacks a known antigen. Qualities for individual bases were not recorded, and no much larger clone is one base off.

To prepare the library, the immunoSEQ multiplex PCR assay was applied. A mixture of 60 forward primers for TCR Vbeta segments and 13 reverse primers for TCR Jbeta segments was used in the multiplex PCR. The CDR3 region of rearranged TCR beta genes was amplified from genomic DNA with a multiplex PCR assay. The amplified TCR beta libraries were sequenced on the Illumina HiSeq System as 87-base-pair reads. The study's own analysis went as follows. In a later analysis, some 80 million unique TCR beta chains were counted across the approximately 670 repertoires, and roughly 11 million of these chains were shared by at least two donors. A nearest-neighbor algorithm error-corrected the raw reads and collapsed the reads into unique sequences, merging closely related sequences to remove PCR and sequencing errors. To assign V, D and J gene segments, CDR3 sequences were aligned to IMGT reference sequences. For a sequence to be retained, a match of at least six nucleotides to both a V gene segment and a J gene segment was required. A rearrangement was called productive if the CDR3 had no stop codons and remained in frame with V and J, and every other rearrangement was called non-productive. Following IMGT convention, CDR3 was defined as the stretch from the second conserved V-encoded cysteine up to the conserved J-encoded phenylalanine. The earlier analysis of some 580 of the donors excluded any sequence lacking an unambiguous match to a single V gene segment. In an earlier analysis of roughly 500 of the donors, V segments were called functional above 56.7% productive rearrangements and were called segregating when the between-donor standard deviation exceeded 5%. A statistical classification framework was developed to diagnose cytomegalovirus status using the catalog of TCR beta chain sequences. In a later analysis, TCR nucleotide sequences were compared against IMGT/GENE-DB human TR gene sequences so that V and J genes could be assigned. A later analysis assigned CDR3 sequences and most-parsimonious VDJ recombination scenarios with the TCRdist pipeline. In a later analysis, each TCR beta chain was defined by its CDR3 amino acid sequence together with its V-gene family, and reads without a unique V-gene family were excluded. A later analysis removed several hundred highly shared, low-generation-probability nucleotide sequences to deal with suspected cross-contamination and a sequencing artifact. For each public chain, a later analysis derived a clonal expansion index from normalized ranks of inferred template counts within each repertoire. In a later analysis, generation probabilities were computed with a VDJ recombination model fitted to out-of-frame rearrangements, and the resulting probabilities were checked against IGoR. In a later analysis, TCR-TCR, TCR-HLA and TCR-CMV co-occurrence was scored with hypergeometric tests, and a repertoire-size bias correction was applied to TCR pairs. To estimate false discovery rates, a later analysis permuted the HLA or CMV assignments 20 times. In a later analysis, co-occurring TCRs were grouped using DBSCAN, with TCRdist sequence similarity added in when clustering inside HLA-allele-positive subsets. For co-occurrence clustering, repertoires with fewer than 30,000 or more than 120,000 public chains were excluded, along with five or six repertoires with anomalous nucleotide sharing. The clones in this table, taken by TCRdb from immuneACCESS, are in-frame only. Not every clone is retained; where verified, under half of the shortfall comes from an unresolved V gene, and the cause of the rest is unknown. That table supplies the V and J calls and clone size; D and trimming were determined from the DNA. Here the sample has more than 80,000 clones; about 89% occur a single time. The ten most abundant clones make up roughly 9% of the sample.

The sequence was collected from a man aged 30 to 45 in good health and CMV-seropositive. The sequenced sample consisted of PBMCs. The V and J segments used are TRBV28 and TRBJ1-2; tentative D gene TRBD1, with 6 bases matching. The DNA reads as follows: TGTGCCAGCAATGGACAGTACTATGGCTACACCTTC. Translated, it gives CASNGQYYGYTF.